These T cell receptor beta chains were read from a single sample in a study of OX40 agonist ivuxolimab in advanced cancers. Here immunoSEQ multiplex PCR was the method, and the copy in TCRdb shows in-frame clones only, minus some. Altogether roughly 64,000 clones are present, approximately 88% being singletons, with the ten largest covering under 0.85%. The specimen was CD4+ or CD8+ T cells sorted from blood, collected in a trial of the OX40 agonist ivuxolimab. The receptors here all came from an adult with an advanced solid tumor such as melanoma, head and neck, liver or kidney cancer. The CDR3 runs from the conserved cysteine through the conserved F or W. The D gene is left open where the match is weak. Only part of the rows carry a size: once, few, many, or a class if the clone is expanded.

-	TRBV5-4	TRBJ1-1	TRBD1	TGTGCCAGCAGCCCGCCGACAGGGGGACGTACTGAAGCTTTCTTT	CASSPPTGGRTEAFF
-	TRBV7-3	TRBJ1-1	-	TGTGCCAGCAGCTTAGACAGCGCAAACACTGAAGCTTTCTTT	CASSLDSANTEAFF
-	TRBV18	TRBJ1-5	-	TGTGCCAGCTCACAAGCAGGGGAAAGGGGCAATCAGCCCCAGCATTTT	CASSQAGERGNQPQHF
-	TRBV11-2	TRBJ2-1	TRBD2	TGTGCCAGCAGCCGTCCGGGACGGGGGGACAATGAGCAGTTCTTC	CASSRPGRGDNEQFF
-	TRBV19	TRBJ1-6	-	TGTGCCAGTTCCGCCGGGCCCGGCAGTCCTTCACCCCTCCACTTT	CASSAGPGSPSPLHF
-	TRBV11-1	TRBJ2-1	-	TGTGCCAGCACCCAGGGTGAGCAGTTCTTC	CASTQGEQFF
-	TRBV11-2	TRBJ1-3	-	TGTGCCAGCAGCACAGGCACTAACTCTGGAAACACCATATATTTT	CASSTGTNSGNTIYF
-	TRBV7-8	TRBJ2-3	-	TGTGCCAGCACCCAGGGGCAGGGCACAGATACGCAGTATTTT	CASTQGQGTDTQYF
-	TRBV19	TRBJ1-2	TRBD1	TGTGCCATCTACCGGGACAGGGTTTATGGCTACACCTTC	CAIYRDRVYGYTF
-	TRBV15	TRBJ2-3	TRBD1	TGTGCCACCAGCGGAAAAGCGGGACAGGGAGATACGCAGTATTTT	CATSGKAGQGDTQYF
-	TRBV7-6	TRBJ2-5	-	TGTGCCAGCAGCTTAGCGACGGGAGTGGGAGAGACCCAGTACTTC	CASSLATGVGETQYF
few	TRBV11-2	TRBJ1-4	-	TGTGCCAGCAGCTCGAACCCAGTTAGGGCTAATGAAAAACTGTTTTTT	CASSSNPVRANEKLFF
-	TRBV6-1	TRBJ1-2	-	TGTGCCAGCATCCAAGGAGGCAGGGGTCATGGCTACACCTTC	CASIQGGRGHGYTF
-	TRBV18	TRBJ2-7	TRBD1	TGTGCCAGCTCGGCCAGACAGGGGGCATACGAGCAGTACTTC	CASSARQGAYEQYF
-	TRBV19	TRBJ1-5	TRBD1	TGTGCCAGTAGCCACGACAGGGCGGCCAATCAGCCCCAGCATTTT	CASSHDRAANQPQHF
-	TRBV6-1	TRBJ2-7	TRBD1	TGTGCCAGCAGTGAGTCACAGGGGGCCTACGAGCAGTACTTC	CASSESQGAYEQYF
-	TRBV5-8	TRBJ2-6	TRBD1	TGTGCCAGCAGCTTGAAGGACAGGGCTGGGGCCAACGTCCTGACTTTC	CASSLKDRAGANVLTF
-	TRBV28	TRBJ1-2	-	TGTGCCAGCAGTTTATCCTACCCAGCTATGGATGGCTACACCTTC	CASSLSYPAMDGYTF
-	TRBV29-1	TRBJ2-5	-	TGCAGCGCCTCCCCGGCCACCTCGGAGACCCAGTACTTC	CSASPATSETQYF
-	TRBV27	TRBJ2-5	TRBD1	TGTGCCAGCAGTATACGACAGGGATCCCAAGAGACCCAGTACTTC	CASSIRQGSQETQYF
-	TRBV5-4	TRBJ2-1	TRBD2	TGTGCCAGCAGCTCCATAGCGGGAGATGGAGATGAGCAGTTCTTC	CASSSIAGDGDEQFF
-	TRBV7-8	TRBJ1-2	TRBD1	TGTGCCAGCAGCAAAGGGACAGGAAACGATGGCTACACCTTC	CASSKGTGNDGYTF
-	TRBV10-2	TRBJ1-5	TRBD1	TGCGCCAGCAGTCCGATGGACAGGGGAAGCAATCAGCCCCAGCATTTT	CASSPMDRGSNQPQHF
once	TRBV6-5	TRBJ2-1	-	TGTGCCAGCAGCGCCCAGTACAATGAGCAGTTCTTC	CASSAQYNEQFF
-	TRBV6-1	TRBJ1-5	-	TGTGCCAGCAACCAAGACACCATGACAAATCAGCCCCAGCATTTT	CASNQDTMTNQPQHF
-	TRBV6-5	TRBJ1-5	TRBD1	TGTGCCAGCAGTACAGGGGCACGAAATCAGCCCCAGCATTTT	CASSTGARNQPQHF
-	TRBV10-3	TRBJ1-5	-	TGTGCCATCAGTGAGGGGAGCGGCAATCAGCCCCAGCATTTT	CAISEGSGNQPQHF
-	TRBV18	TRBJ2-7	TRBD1	TGTGCCAGCTCAGAAAGGACAGGGCTCTCCGAGCAGTACTTC	CASSERTGLSEQYF
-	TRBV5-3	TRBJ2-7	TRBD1	TGTGCCAGAAGACGGAGGAGGCGACAGGGGGCTTACGAGCAGTACTTC	CARRRRRRQGAYEQYF
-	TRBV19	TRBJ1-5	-	TGTGCCAGTAGTATCCGGCAGAATCAGCCCCAGCATTTT	CASSIRQNQPQHF
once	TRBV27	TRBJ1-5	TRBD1	TGTGCCAGCAGACTGACAGGGGCGACCACTATAAGCAATCAGCCCCAGCATTTT	CASRLTGATTISNQPQHF
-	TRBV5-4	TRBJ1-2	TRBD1	TGTGCCAGCAGTTTTGGCGCGGGACAGGGGCTCTATGGCTACACCTTC	CASSFGAGQGLYGYTF
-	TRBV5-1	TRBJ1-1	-	TGCGCCAGCAGCTTGGCCGGTAGGACTGAAGCTTTCTTT	CASSLAGRTEAFF
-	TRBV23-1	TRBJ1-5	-	TGCGCCAGCCGCCAGCGGGGGCGCCCATGGAATCAGCCCCAGCATTTT	CASRQRGRPWNQPQHF
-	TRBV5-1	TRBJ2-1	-	TGCGCCAGCAGCTTGGATCGCCAGCAGTTCTTC	CASSLDRQQFF
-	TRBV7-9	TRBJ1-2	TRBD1	TGTGCCAGCAGTCCCACAGGGGCTGGCTATGGCTACACCTTC	CASSPTGAGYGYTF
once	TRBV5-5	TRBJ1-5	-	TGTGCCAGCACCCGGGAACTGTCCAATCAGCCCCAGCATTTT	CASTRELSNQPQHF
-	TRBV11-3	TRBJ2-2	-	TGTGCCAGCAGCAAAACAGGGATAAACACCGGGGAGCTGTTTTTT	CASSKTGINTGELFF
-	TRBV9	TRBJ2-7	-	TGTGCCAGCAGCCCTAGTGGATCGGGGTCCGAGCAGTACTTC	CASSPSGSGSEQYF
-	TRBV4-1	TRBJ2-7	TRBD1	TGCGCCAGCAGCCAAGATTTTTTGGCAGGCCGGGGCTCTGGACAGGGCAGGTACGAGCAGTACTTC	CASSQDFLAGRGSGQGRYEQYF
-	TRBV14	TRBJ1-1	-	TGTGCCAGCAGCCTTCTAGGGGGGAACACTGAAGCTTTCTTT	CASSLLGGNTEAFF
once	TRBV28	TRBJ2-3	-	TGTGCCAGCAGTTCTGGACAGTCCCCAGATACGCAGTATTTT	CASSSGQSPDTQYF
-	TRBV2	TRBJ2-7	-	TGTGCCAGCAGGAGCATCTACGAGCAGTACTTC	CASRSIYEQYF
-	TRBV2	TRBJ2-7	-	TGTGCCAGCAGGGTCTTAGCCTACGAGCAGTACTTC	CASRVLAYEQYF
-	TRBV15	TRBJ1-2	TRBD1	TGTGCCACCAGCGAAGGGACAGCCGTGGATGGCTACACCTTC	CATSEGTAVDGYTF
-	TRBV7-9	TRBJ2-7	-	TGTGCCAGCAGTACGGACCCGGGGATAGGGTACGAGCAGTACTTC	CASSTDPGIGYEQYF
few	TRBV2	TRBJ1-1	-	TGTGCCAGCAGTGAAGGGGGGACTGAAGCTTTCTTT	CASSEGGTEAFF
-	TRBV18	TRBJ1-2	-	TGTGCCAGCTCAGAAGGGACCGCTAACTATGGCTACACCTTC	CASSEGTANYGYTF
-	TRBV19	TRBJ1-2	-	TGTGCCAGTAGTCCCGTTGAGCGAAACTATGGCTACACCTTC	CASSPVERNYGYTF